Listed below are T cell receptor beta chains from one sample, sequenced in a study of breast tumors, draining lymph nodes, adjacent tissues. TCRdb reanalysed the multiplex PCR reads using MiXCR and keeps one entry per CDR3 protein. The table lists about 140,000 distinct CDR3 sequences, 30% to 35% of them singletons. Sequencing was performed on axillary lymph node tissue. The source is a female donor with breast cancer. Some clones in this sample may be carry-over from other donors' samples. CDR3s include the opening cysteine and the closing phenylalanine or tryptophan. Each record gives: D gene, J gene, V gene, clone size, CDR3 DNA, CDR3 protein. D genes are given only for firm matches. Clone size is not always given. Where it is, it says once, few, many or a class for expanded clones.

d_call: TRBD2; j_call: TRBJ2-1; v_call: TRBV6-2/TRBV6-3; clone_size: many; cdr3_nt: TGTGCCAGCAGTAGCGGGGGGAAGGGTGAGCAGTTCTTC; cdr3_aa: CASSSGGKGEQFF
d_call: NA; j_call: TRBJ1-1; v_call: TRBV2; clone_size: NA; cdr3_nt: TGTGCCAGCAGTGTACAGGGTCCCCTACAAATGAACACTGAAGCTTTCTTT; cdr3_aa: CASSVQGPLQMNTEAFF
d_call: TRBD2; j_call: TRBJ2-3; v_call: TRBV7-2; clone_size: NA; cdr3_nt: TGTGCCAGCAGCCCCGCGGGGGTGACAGATACGCAGTATTTT; cdr3_aa: CASSPAGVTDTQYF
d_call: NA; j_call: TRBJ1-1; v_call: TRBV7-9; clone_size: NA; cdr3_nt: TGTGCCAGCAGCTTAGCATGGGGGCGACGGACTGAAGCTTTCTTT; cdr3_aa: CASSLAWGRRTEAFF
d_call: NA; j_call: TRBJ1-5; v_call: TRBV6-2/TRBV6-3; clone_size: many; cdr3_nt: TGTGCCAGCAGTGAACAGGGAGGAGGCAATCAGCCCCAGCATTTT; cdr3_aa: CASSEQGGGNQPQHF
d_call: TRBD1; j_call: TRBJ2-3; v_call: TRBV14; clone_size: many; cdr3_nt: TGTGCCAGCACCCGAGTTTGGGCAGGGGGCCCATCTAGCACAGATACGCAGTATTTT; cdr3_aa: CASTRVWAGGPSSTDTQYF
d_call: NA; j_call: TRBJ1-6; v_call: TRBV6-4; clone_size: NA; cdr3_nt: TGTGCCAGCAGTCACCGGCCGGGGGGGAGTGGTTCACCCCTCCACTTT; cdr3_aa: CASSHRPGGSGSPLHF
d_call: NA; j_call: TRBJ2-2; v_call: TRBV3-1; clone_size: many; cdr3_nt: TGTGCCAGCTACAACACCGGGGAGCTGTTTTTT; cdr3_aa: CASYNTGELFF
d_call: TRBD1; j_call: TRBJ2-3; v_call: TRBV20-1; clone_size: many; cdr3_nt: TGCAGGGAGACAGGGTGCACAGATACGCAGTATTTT; cdr3_aa: CRETGCTDTQYF
d_call: NA; j_call: TRBJ2-1; v_call: TRBV25-1; clone_size: many; cdr3_nt: TGTGCCAGCGACCACCGCAATGAGCAGTTCTTC; cdr3_aa: CASDHRNEQFF
d_call: NA; j_call: TRBJ1-1; v_call: TRBV12-3/TRBV12-4; clone_size: few; cdr3_nt: TGTGCCAGCAGTTTCAACGGGGTCGAAGCTTTCTTT; cdr3_aa: CASSFNGVEAFF
d_call: TRBD2; j_call: TRBJ2-1; v_call: TRBV6-6; clone_size: many; cdr3_nt: TGTGCCAGCATAACCCACGAGCGGGGGGTCACCTACAATGAGCAGTTCTTC; cdr3_aa: CASITHERGVTYNEQFF
d_call: TRBD2; j_call: TRBJ2-7; v_call: TRBV15; clone_size: NA; cdr3_nt: TGTGCCACCAGCAGACCTAGCGGGAGGGGTGAGCAGTACTTC; cdr3_aa: CATSRPSGRGEQYF
d_call: TRBD2; j_call: TRBJ2-5; v_call: TRBV5-8; clone_size: many; cdr3_nt: TGTGCCAGCAGCCCCACTAGCGCCCAAGAGACCCAGTACTTC; cdr3_aa: CASSPTSAQETQYF
d_call: NA; j_call: TRBJ2-1; v_call: TRBV6-5; clone_size: many; cdr3_nt: TGTGCCAGCAGTTACGGCGGGAACTACAATGAGCAGTTCTTC; cdr3_aa: CASSYGGNYNEQFF
d_call: NA; j_call: TRBJ1-6; v_call: TRBV20-1; clone_size: many; cdr3_nt: TGCAGTGCTAGACAAGAAGGGGATTCACCCCTCCACTTT; cdr3_aa: CSARQEGDSPLHF
d_call: NA; j_call: TRBJ1-2; v_call: TRBV19; clone_size: NA; cdr3_nt: TGTGCCAGTAGTCCGCTCGGTGGCTTAGACTATGGCTACACCTTC; cdr3_aa: CASSPLGGLDYGYTF
d_call: NA; j_call: TRBJ1-2; v_call: TRBV11-1; clone_size: many; cdr3_nt: TGTGCCAGCAGCTTGACAGGCTATGGCTACACCTTC; cdr3_aa: CASSLTGYGYTF
d_call: TRBD2; j_call: TRBJ2-1; v_call: TRBV4-3; clone_size: many; cdr3_nt: TGCGCCAGCAGCCGAACTAGCGGGGCTTACAATGAGCAGTTCTTC; cdr3_aa: CASSRTSGAYNEQFF
d_call: NA; j_call: TRBJ2-7; v_call: TRBV20-1; clone_size: many; cdr3_nt: TGCAGTGCTAGAGATCGCGTCTCCTACGAGCAGTACTTC; cdr3_aa: CSARDRVSYEQYF
d_call: NA; j_call: TRBJ2-1; v_call: TRBV18; clone_size: many; cdr3_nt: TGTGCCAGCTCATCACCAAGCTCCTACAATGAGCAGTTCTTC; cdr3_aa: CASSSPSSYNEQFF
d_call: TRBD1; j_call: TRBJ1-4; v_call: TRBV20-1; clone_size: many; cdr3_nt: TGCAGTGCCCTTGACAGGGTAGGCACTAATGAAAAACTGTTTTTT; cdr3_aa: CSALDRVGTNEKLFF
d_call: NA; j_call: TRBJ1-6; v_call: TRBV7-3; clone_size: NA; cdr3_nt: TGTGCCAGCAGCTCACGTCAGGGGCTCTCCTATAATTCACCCCTCCACTTT; cdr3_aa: CASSSRQGLSYNSPLHF
d_call: NA; j_call: TRBJ1-5; v_call: TRBV18; clone_size: NA; cdr3_nt: TGTGCCAGCTCACTATCCGCGGGGGGCCGCGTTGAGCATTTT; cdr3_aa: CASSLSAGGRVEHF
d_call: NA; j_call: TRBJ2-5; v_call: TRBV7-6; clone_size: NA; cdr3_nt: TGTGCCAGCAGCTTAGCCCAGTACTTC; cdr3_aa: CASSLAQYF
d_call: NA; j_call: TRBJ1-5; v_call: TRBV6-1; clone_size: NA; cdr3_nt: TGTGCCAGCAGGACTCCGGGACCGGTGGGCAATCAGCCCCAGCATTTT; cdr3_aa: CASRTPGPVGNQPQHF
d_call: NA; j_call: TRBJ2-1; v_call: TRBV7-9; clone_size: many; cdr3_nt: TGTGCCAGCAGCCTAGGGGCGGCAAATGAGCAGTTCTTC; cdr3_aa: CASSLGAANEQFF
d_call: TRBD2; j_call: TRBJ2-7; v_call: TRBV7-7; clone_size: once; cdr3_nt: TGTGCTAGCAGCTCAAGCGGGGGGGCCTACGAGCAGTACTTC; cdr3_aa: CASSSSGGAYEQYF
d_call: NA; j_call: TRBJ1-3; v_call: TRBV19; clone_size: NA; cdr3_nt: TGTGCCGCCTCCCCCTCTGGAAACACCATATATTTT; cdr3_aa: CAASPSGNTIYF
d_call: NA; j_call: TRBJ1-6; v_call: TRBV6-5; clone_size: many; cdr3_nt: TGTGCCAGCAGTTACTCCACAGGGACACTCGCACCCCTCCACTTT; cdr3_aa: CASSYSTGTLAPLHF
d_call: TRBD2; j_call: TRBJ2-1; v_call: TRBV19; clone_size: many; cdr3_nt: TGTGCCAGTAGTAACCGGGGGGGGGATGAGCAGTTCTTC; cdr3_aa: CASSNRGGDEQFF
d_call: TRBD2; j_call: TRBJ2-5; v_call: TRBV20-1; clone_size: NA; cdr3_nt: TGCAGTGCTAGAGTCGCTAGCGGGGGGTACTTC; cdr3_aa: CSARVASGGYF
d_call: NA; j_call: TRBJ1-2; v_call: TRBV29-1; clone_size: NA; cdr3_nt: TGCAGCGTTGAAGGAAAGGGGAAAGGCTATGGCTACGCCTTC; cdr3_aa: CSVEGKGKGYGYAF
d_call: NA; j_call: TRBJ1-1; v_call: TRBV6-5; clone_size: NA; cdr3_nt: TGTGCCAGCACCCCGCCGGGGGGAGATGGCACTGAAGCTTTCTTT; cdr3_aa: CASTPPGGDGTEAFF
d_call: TRBD1; j_call: TRBJ1-5; v_call: TRBV24-1; clone_size: NA; cdr3_nt: TGTGCCAGCAGTCCAGACCGCATACGACAGGGGCTCACCACCGGGAATCAGCCCCAGCATTTT; cdr3_aa: CASSPDRIRQGLTTGNQPQHF
d_call: NA; j_call: TRBJ1-6; v_call: TRBV2; clone_size: many; cdr3_nt: TGTGCCAGCAGTGTAAAAACTCCCAGGAGCTCCTATAATTCACCCCTCCACTTT; cdr3_aa: CASSVKTPRSSYNSPLHF
d_call: TRBD1; j_call: TRBJ2-2; v_call: TRBV7-6; clone_size: many; cdr3_nt: TGTGCCAGCAGCCAGACGGGACAGGGAACGAACACCGGGGAGCTGTTTTTT; cdr3_aa: CASSQTGQGTNTGELFF
d_call: NA; j_call: TRBJ2-7; v_call: TRBV29-1; clone_size: many; cdr3_nt: TGCAGCGTTCCAGCGTCAGACGGAGCCTACGAGCAGTACTTC; cdr3_aa: CSVPASDGAYEQYF
d_call: NA; j_call: TRBJ1-3; v_call: TRBV7-9; clone_size: NA; cdr3_nt: TGTGCCAGCAGCTTAGCGGGGAACTCTGGAAACACCATATATTTT; cdr3_aa: CASSLAGNSGNTIYF
d_call: TRBD1; j_call: TRBJ2-1; v_call: TRBV28; clone_size: many; cdr3_nt: TGTGCCAGCAGTTCTCTGACAGGGAGCTCCTACAATGAGCAGTTCTTC; cdr3_aa: CASSSLTGSSYNEQFF
d_call: NA; j_call: TRBJ1-2; v_call: TRBV20-1; clone_size: many; cdr3_nt: TGCAGTGCTAGACTCGGAGGGGACTATGGCTACACCTTC; cdr3_aa: CSARLGGDYGYTF
d_call: NA; j_call: TRBJ1-4; v_call: TRBV7-9; clone_size: many; cdr3_nt: TGTGCCAGCAGCTTAGCGCTTAGTGGACAAAATGAAAAACTGTTTTTT; cdr3_aa: CASSLALSGQNEKLFF
d_call: NA; j_call: TRBJ2-3; v_call: TRBV24-1; clone_size: many; cdr3_nt: TGTGCCACCAGTGGGGAAAACACAGATACGCAGTATTTT; cdr3_aa: CATSGENTDTQYF
d_call: NA; j_call: TRBJ2-3; v_call: TRBV2; clone_size: NA; cdr3_nt: TGTGCCAGCAGTGACAGGGCGCGCACAGATACGCAGTATTTT; cdr3_aa: CASSDRARTDTQYF
d_call: NA; j_call: TRBJ1-1; v_call: TRBV9; clone_size: NA; cdr3_nt: TGTGCCAGCAGGGGCCCCGAGGGCACTGAAGCTTTCTTT; cdr3_aa: CASRGPEGTEAFF
d_call: NA; j_call: TRBJ1-5; v_call: TRBV6-4; clone_size: NA; cdr3_nt: TGTGCCAGCAAATTGGGGCAGCCCCAGCATTTT; cdr3_aa: CASKLGQPQHF
d_call: NA; j_call: TRBJ2-6; v_call: TRBV19; clone_size: many; cdr3_nt: TGTGCCAGTAGCATGCCAGGCCCTGGGGCCAACGTCCTGACTTTC; cdr3_aa: CASSMPGPGANVLTF
d_call: NA; j_call: TRBJ1-2; v_call: TRBV6-1; clone_size: NA; cdr3_nt: TGTGCCAGCAAGTGGGAGGCAGGGGCTGGCTACACCTTC; cdr3_aa: CASKWEAGAGYTF
d_call: NA; j_call: TRBJ1-3; v_call: TRBV6-5; clone_size: many; cdr3_nt: TGTGCCAGCGCTCCTGGATGGCTTGCCCACTCTGGAAACACCATATATTTT; cdr3_aa: CASAPGWLAHSGNTIYF
d_call: NA; j_call: TRBJ1-1; v_call: TRBV20-1; clone_size: NA; cdr3_nt: TGCAGTGCTTTTGGGACACTACTGAACACTGAAGCTTTCTTT; cdr3_aa: CSAFGTLLNTEAFF
d_call: NA; j_call: TRBJ2-5; v_call: TRBV18; clone_size: many; cdr3_nt: TGTGCCAGCTCAGGGGACACCCAAGAGACCCAGTACTTC; cdr3_aa: CASSGDTQETQYF
d_call: TRBD1; j_call: TRBJ2-3; v_call: TRBV5-1; clone_size: many; cdr3_nt: TGCGCCAGCAGCTTGGACAGGGGTAGCACAGATACGCAGTATTTT; cdr3_aa: CASSLDRGSTDTQYF